This T cell receptor (beta chain) was obtained from a study of T cells in tuberculosis. Trimming pared 5 bases from V and 9 bases from J, leaving 17 bases between. Germline values: CDR1 GTSNPN, CDR2 SVGIG (reference sequence). The CDR3 extends over 13 amino acids. Time point given: new active TB diagnosis, blood taken before or within 7 days of starting treatment. Assay: immunoSEQ multiplex PCR; the TCRdb copy retains only in-frame clones and omits some. The sample shows approximately 49,000 clones, 90% to 95% of them seen only once. The sequenced sample was PBMCs, obtained at tuberculosis diagnosis. This clonotype was obtained from an adult with tuberculosis. J is TRBJ2-1 and V is TRBV30; D possibly corresponds to TRBD1 (6 bases). CDR3 bases: TGTGCCTGGCAGGGGATGAGGGGTATTGAGCAGTTCTTC. Translation gives CAWQGMRGIEQFF.